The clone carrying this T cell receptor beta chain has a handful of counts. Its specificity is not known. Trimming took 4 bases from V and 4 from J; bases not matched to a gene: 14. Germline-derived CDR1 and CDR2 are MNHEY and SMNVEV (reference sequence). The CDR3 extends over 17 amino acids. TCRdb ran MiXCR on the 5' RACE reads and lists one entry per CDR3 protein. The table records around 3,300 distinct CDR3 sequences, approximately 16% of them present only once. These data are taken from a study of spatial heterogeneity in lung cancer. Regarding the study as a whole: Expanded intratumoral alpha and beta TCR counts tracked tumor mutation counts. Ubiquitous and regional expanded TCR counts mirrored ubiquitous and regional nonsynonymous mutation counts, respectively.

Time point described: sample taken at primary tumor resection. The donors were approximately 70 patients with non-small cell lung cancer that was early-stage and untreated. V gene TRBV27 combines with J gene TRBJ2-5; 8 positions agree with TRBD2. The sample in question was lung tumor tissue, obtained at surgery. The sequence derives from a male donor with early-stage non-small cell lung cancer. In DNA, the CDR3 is TGTGCCAGCAGTTCCTCCCCTCCGGGGGGGGGACGAGAGACCCAGTACTTC. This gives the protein CASSSSPPGGGRETQYF.